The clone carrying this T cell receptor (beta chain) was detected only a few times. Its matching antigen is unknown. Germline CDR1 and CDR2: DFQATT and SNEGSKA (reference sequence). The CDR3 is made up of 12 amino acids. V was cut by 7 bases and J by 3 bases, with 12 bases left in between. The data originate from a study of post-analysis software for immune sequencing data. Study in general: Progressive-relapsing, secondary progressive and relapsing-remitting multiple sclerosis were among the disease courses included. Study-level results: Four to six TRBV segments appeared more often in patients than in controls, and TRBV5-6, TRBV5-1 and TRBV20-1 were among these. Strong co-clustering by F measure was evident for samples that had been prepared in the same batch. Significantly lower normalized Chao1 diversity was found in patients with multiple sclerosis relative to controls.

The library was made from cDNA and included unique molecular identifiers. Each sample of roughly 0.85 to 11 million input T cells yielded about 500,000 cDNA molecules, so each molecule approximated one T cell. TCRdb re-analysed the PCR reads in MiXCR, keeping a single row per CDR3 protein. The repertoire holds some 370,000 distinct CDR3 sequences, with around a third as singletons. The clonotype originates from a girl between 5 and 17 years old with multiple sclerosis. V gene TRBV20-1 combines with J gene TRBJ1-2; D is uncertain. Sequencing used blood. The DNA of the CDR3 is TGCAGTGGAGCGCCCAGCGACTATGGCTACACCTTC. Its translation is CSGAPSDYGYTF.